This T cell receptor beta chain derives from a study of shared clonotypes between healthy human individuals. Profiled with immunoSEQ multiplex PCR; TCRdb holds only in-frame clones, not every one. In the table there are nearly 600,000 clones, roughly 95% of which are singletons. Germline values: CDR1 MDHEN, CDR2 SYDVKM. V dropped 5 bases and J dropped 5; count of bases not matched to a gene: 14. The length of the CDR3 is 17 residues. Naive CD8 isolation took CD45RO-negative cells positively selected for CCR7 and excluded terminally differentiated effector memory CD45RA+ cells. Sequencing input: naive CD8+ T cells sorted from blood. The chain combines TRBV28 with TRBJ2-5, with 10 bases that match TRBD1. The TCR sequence derives from a woman in her thirties in good health. The CDR3 region has the DNA TGTGCCAGCAGTCCGCTTGACGGGACAGGGGATTTGGAGACCCAGTACTTC. Amino acid sequence: CASSPLDGTGDLETQYF.